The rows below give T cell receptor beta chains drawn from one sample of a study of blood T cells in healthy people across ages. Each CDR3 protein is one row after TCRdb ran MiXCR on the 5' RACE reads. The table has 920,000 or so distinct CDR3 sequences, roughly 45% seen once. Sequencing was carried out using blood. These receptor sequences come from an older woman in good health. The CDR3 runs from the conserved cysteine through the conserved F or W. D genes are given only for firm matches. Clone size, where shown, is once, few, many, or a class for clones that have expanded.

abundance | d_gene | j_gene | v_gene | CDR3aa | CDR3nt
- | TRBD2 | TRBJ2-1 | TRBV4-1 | CASSQTRTSGRVNNEQFF | TGCGCCAGTAGCCAAACCCGGACTAGCGGGAGGGTCAACAATGAGCAGTTCTTC
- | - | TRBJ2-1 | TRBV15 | CATSRGLSAGSYNEQFF | TGTGCCACCAGCAGGGGCTTGTCGGCGGGTTCCTACAATGAGCAGTTCTTC
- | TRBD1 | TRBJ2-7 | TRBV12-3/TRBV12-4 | CASSRTGGFSYEQYF | TGTGCCAGCAGCCGGACAGGGGGATTTTCCTACGAGCAGTACTTC
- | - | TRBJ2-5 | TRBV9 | CTSSTEDGQETQYF | TGTACCAGCAGCACCGAGGACGGTCAAGAGACCCAGTACTTC
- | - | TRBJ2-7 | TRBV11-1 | CASSRRVGYEQYF | TGTGCCAGCAGCCGGCGGGTGGGCTACGAGCAGTACTTC
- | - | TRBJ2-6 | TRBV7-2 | CASSLVAGYGADVLTF | TGTGCCAGCAGCTTAGTCGCAGGATATGGGGCCGACGTCCTGACTTTC
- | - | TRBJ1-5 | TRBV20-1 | CSAKESAALRPQHF | TGCAGTGCTAAGGAGAGTGCAGCCTTGCGGCCCCAGCATTTT
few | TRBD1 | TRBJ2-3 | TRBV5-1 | CASSGGTGTNTDTQYF | TGCGCCAGCAGCGGCGGGACAGGAACAAACACAGATACGCAGTATTTT
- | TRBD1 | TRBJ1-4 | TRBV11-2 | CASSEAGGNVGEKLFF | TGTGCCAGCAGCGAGGCAGGGGGTAACGTAGGTGAAAAACTGTTTTTT
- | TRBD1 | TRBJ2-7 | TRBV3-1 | CASSLLGQGSDEQYF | TGTGCCAGCAGCCTCCTAGGACAGGGGTCTGATGAGCAGTACTTC
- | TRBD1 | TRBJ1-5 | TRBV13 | CASSLGRQGQNQPQHF | TGTGCCAGCAGCTTAGGGCGACAGGGACAAAATCAGCCCCAGCATTTT
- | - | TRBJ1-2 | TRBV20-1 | CSANWGYGYTF | TGCAGTGCTAATTGGGGTTATGGCTACACCTTC
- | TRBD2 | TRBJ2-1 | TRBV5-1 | CASSLGTSVYEQFF | TGCGCCAGCAGCTTGGGGACTAGTGTCTATGAGCAGTTCTTC
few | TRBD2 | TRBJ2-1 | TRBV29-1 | CSVTYLAGGPMGEQFF | TGCAGCGTCACATATTTAGCGGGAGGGCCTATGGGTGAGCAGTTCTTC
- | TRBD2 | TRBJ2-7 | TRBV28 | CASGSTSGPYEQYF | TGTGCCAGCGGTTCGACTAGCGGTCCCTACGAGCAGTACTTC
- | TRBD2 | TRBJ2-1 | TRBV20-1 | CSARDPFRTSGSVITHNEQFF | TGCAGTGCTAGAGATCCCTTTAGGACTAGCGGGAGCGTTATAACCCACAATGAGCAGTTCTTC
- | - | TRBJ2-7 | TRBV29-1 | CSVDSSYNEQYF | TGCAGCGTTGATAGCTCCTACAATGAGCAGTACTTC
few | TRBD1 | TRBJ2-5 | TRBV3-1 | CASSQGLIQGAQTQYF | TGTGCCAGCAGCCAAGGTTTAATACAGGGGGCACAGACCCAGTACTTC
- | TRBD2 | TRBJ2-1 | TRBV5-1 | CASSFPPTSQGTSEQFF | TGCGCCAGCAGCTTCCCTCCGACTAGTCAAGGGACTAGTGAGCAGTTCTTC
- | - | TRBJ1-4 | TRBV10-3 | CTISEGGHEKLFF | TGTACCATCTCAGAGGGAGGTCATGAAAAACTGTTTTTT
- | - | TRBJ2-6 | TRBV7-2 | CASSLEAAPSSGANVLTF | TGTGCCAGCAGCTTGGAGGCAGCACCAAGCTCTGGGGCCAACGTCCTGACTTTC
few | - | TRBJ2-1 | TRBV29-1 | CSVAVRGDYNEQFF | TGCAGCGTTGCTGTCAGGGGAGATTACAATGAGCAGTTCTTC
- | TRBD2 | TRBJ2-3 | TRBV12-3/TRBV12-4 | CASRSSGGLTDTQYF | TGTGCCAGCAGATCTAGCGGGGGCCTCACAGATACGCAGTATTTT
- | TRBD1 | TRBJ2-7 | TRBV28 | CASSTLTGEQYF | TGTGCCAGCAGTACCCTGACAGGGGAGCAGTACTTC
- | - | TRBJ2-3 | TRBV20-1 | CSARRPDTQYF | TGCAGTGCTAGGAGACCAGATACGCAGTATTTT
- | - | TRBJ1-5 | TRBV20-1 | CSASEELGQPQHF | TGCAGTGCTAGTGAGGAGTTGGGTCAGCCCCAGCATTTT
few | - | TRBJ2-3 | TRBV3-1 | CASSPTGQRDTQYF | TGTGCCAGCAGCCCGACGGGGCAGAGGGATACGCAGTATTTT
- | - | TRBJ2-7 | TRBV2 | CASRGPVTYYEQYF | TGTGCCAGCCGGGGCCCGGTAACCTACTACGAGCAGTACTTC
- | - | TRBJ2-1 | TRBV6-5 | CASSYMAGSDPCNEQFF | TGTGCCAGCAGTTACATGGCCGGGAGTGACCCCTGCAATGAGCAGTTCTTC
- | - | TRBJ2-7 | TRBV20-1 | CSAGDHSYEQYF | TGCAGTGCCGGGGACCACTCCTACGAGCAGTACTTC
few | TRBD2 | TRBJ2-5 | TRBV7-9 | CASSLGASGKQETQYF | TGTGCCAGCAGCTTAGGGGCTAGCGGGAAGCAAGAGACCCAGTACTTC
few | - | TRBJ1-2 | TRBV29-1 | CSVEIGVTTYGYTF | TGCAGCGTTGAAATTGGGGTTACGACCTATGGCTACACCTTC
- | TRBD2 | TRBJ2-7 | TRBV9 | CASSVGSSGRAYEQYF | TGTGCCAGCAGCGTAGGGAGTAGCGGGAGAGCCTACGAGCAGTACTTC
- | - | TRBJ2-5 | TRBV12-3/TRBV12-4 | CASSFMQGQEQYF | TGTGCCAGCAGTTTTATGCAGGGGCAAGAGCAGTACTTC
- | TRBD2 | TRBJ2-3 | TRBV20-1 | CSARGLAGLIATQYF | TGCAGTGCTAGGGGCCTAGCGGGACTAATTGCTACGCAGTATTTT
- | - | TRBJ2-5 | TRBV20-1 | CSPLRGAAQETQYF | TGCAGTCCGCTTCGGGGGGCGGCCCAAGAGACCCAGTACTTC
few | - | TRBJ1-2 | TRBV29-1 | CSVEDLGGGYTF | TGCAGCGTTGAAGATCTCGGGGGGGGCTACACCTTC
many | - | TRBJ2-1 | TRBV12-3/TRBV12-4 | CASSLASNEQFF | TGTGCCAGCAGTTTAGCGTCGAATGAGCAGTTCTTC
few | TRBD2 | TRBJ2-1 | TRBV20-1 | CSARSGTSGRYNEQFF | TGCAGTGCTAGATCCGGGACTAGCGGGAGGTACAATGAGCAGTTCTTC
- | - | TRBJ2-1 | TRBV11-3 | CASSLGAENNEQFF | TGTGCCAGCAGCTTAGGGGCAGAGAACAATGAGCAGTTCTTC
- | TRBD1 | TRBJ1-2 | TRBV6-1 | CASRRQGKDSGYTF | TGTGCCAGCAGGAGACAGGGAAAGGACTCTGGCTACACCTTC
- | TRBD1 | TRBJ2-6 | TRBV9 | CASSVARTGDASGANVLTF | TGTGCCAGCAGCGTAGCCCGGACAGGGGATGCCTCTGGGGCCAACGTCCTGACTTTC
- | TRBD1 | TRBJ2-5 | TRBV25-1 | CASSGPTGAPETQYF | TGTGCCAGCAGCGGACCGACAGGGGCCCCAGAGACCCAGTACTTC
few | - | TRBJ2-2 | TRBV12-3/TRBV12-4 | CASSLDRNTGELFF | TGTGCCAGCAGTTTAGACAGGAACACCGGGGAGCTGTTTTTT
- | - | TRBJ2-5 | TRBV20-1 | CSASRGNPQETQYF | TGCAGTGCTAGCCGGGGGAACCCACAAGAGACCCAGTACTTC
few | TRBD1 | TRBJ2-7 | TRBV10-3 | CAVSGQGIYEQYF | TGTGCGGTCTCGGGACAGGGAATTTACGAGCAGTACTTC
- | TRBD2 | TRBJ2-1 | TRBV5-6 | CASSLKGLAAYNEQFF | TGTGCCAGCAGCTTGAAGGGACTAGCGGCATACAATGAGCAGTTCTTC
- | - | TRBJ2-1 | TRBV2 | CASSEIAASSYNEQFF | TGTGCCAGCAGTGAAATAGCGGCGAGCTCCTACAATGAGCAGTTCTTC
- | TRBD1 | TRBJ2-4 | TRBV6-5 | CASSPVAGTGLNIQYF | TGTGCCAGCAGCCCTGTAGCCGGGACAGGCTTGAACATTCAGTACTTC